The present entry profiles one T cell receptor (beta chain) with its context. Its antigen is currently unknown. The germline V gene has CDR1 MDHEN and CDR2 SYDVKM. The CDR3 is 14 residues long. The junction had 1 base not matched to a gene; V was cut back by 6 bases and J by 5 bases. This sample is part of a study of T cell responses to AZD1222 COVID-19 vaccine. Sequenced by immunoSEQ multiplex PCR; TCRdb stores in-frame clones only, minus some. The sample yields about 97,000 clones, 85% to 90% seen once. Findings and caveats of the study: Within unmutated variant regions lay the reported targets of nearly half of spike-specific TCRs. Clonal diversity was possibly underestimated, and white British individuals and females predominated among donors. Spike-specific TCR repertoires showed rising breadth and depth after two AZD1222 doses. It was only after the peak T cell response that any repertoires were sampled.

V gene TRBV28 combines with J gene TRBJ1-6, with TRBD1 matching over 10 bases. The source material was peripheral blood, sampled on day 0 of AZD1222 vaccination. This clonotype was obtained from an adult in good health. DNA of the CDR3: TGTGCCAGCAGGGGGACAGGGGATAATTCACCCCTCCACTTT. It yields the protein CASRGTGDNSPLHF.